These T cell receptor beta chains were read from a single sample in a study of blood T cell repertoires in COVID-19. Libraries were prepared by immunoSEQ multiplex PCR; TCRdb keeps only in-frame clonotypes and omits some of them. The top ten hold around 13% of the sample, which has 130,000 to 150,000 clones, more than 75% seen once. Sequencing was performed on peripheral blood. The receptors were gathered from a man aged 80 or over with acute or convalescent COVID-19. CDR3s include the opening cysteine and the closing phenylalanine or tryptophan. Fields, in order: clone size, V gene, J gene, D gene, CDR3 DNA, CDR3 protein. A D gene is named only where the DNA matches it firmly. Expanded clones are given a class, and other clones once, few, many or no size at all.

.	TRBV19	TRBJ2-7	TRBD1	TGTGCCAGTAGTACCTTTTCCGGGACAGGATCCGAGCAGTACTTC	CASSTFSGTGSEQYF
.	TRBV14	TRBJ1-2	.	TGTGCCAGCAGCCAAGTGGGGGCCCCTAACTATGGCTACACCTTC	CASSQVGAPNYGYTF
.	TRBV27	TRBJ2-3	.	TGTGCCAGCAGCTCTGTTGCGAATACGCAGTATTTT	CASSSVANTQYF
.	TRBV14	TRBJ2-7	.	TGTGCCAGCAGCCAGCGCAGGGGCGGCGAGCAGTACTTC	CASSQRRGGEQYF
.	TRBV7-8	TRBJ1-1	.	TGTGCCAGCAGGTTGCGGATGAACACTGAAGCTTTCTTT	CASRLRMNTEAFF
.	TRBV30	TRBJ2-5	.	TGTGCCTTGGGGGCTCGCGGGGCGCTGGAGACCCAGTACTTC	CALGARGALETQYF
.	TRBV28	TRBJ2-1	TRBD2	TGTGCCAGCAGTTTACCCGGGCTTGGACTAGCGGGGAGCTCCTACAATGAGCAGTTCTTC	CASSLPGLGLAGSSYNEQFF
.	TRBV7-2	TRBJ1-1	.	TGTGCCAGCAGCAATAAGAGAGCTAACACTGAAGCTTTCTTT	CASSNKRANTEAFF
.	TRBV7-8	TRBJ2-3	.	TGTGCCAGCAGCCCTACCCCTGGAGATACGCAGTATTTT	CASSPTPGDTQYF
.	TRBV11-3	TRBJ2-3	TRBD2	TGTGCCAGCAGCTTAGACGGGACTAGAGCGGATACGCAGTATTTT	CASSLDGTRADTQYF
.	TRBV3-1/TRBV3-2	TRBJ1-2	TRBD1	TGTGCCAGCAGCCAGGGATGGACAGGTGGGGATGAGGGCTACACCTTC	CASSQGWTGGDEGYTF
few	TRBV5-1	TRBJ1-1	TRBD1	TGCGCCAGCAGTTCCGGGACAGGAGTGAACACTGAAGCTTTCTTT	CASSSGTGVNTEAFF
.	TRBV7-3	TRBJ1-1	TRBD1	TGTGCCAGCAGCTCGACAGGGCGAATCACTGAAGCTTTCTTT	CASSSTGRITEAFF
.	TRBV7-2	TRBJ1-6	.	TGTGCCAGCAGCTTAGCGCACTACCGGAATTCACCCCTCCACTTT	CASSLAHYRNSPLHF
few	TRBV7-9	TRBJ2-3	.	TGTGCCAGCAGCCCCTTTAAAGGAGAGCGGGTGATGGATACGCAGTATTTT	CASSPFKGERVMDTQYF
.	TRBV28	TRBJ1-2	.	TGTGCCAGCAGCCTTACGGGGGGGGGTGGCTACACCTTC	CASSLTGGGGYTF
.	TRBV5-1	TRBJ1-6	.	TGCGCCAGCAGCTTGTTTACGGGTAATTCACCCCTCCACTTT	CASSLFTGNSPLHF
.	TRBV7-9	TRBJ2-1	TRBD2	TGTGCCAGCAGCTTAAGGTTCACTAGCGGGGACAATGAGCAGTTCTTC	CASSLRFTSGDNEQFF
.	TRBV2	TRBJ2-7	.	TGTGCCAGCAAGCAGGACTCCTACGAGCAGTACTTC	CASKQDSYEQYF
.	TRBV6-2/TRBV6-3	TRBJ1-2	TRBD1	TGTGCCAGCAGCGACAGGGGGCGGATCTATGGCTACACCTTC	CASSDRGRIYGYTF
.	TRBV28	TRBJ2-6	.	TGTGCCAGCCTAAACAGGGCTGGGGCCAACGTCCTGACTTTC	CASLNRAGANVLTF
.	TRBV3-1/TRBV3-2	TRBJ2-3	TRBD1	TGTGCCAGCAGCCAGCCGGGACAGGGACCAGATACGCAGTATTTT	CASSQPGQGPDTQYF
.	TRBV7-3	TRBJ2-3	TRBD2	TGTGCCAGCAGCTTCGGACTAGTCACAGATACGCAGTATTTT	CASSFGLVTDTQYF
.	TRBV15	TRBJ2-7	TRBD1	TGTGCCACCAGCAGAGATCGGGACAGTCGGGCAGGGGATTTCGAGCAGTACTTC	CATSRDRDSRAGDFEQYF
.	TRBV9	TRBJ2-1	TRBD1	TGTGCCAGCAGCTCGCGACAGGGCAATGAGCAGTTCTTC	CASSSRQGNEQFF
.	TRBV4-1	TRBJ1-6	.	TGCGCCAGCAGCCAAGATCGGGATCGGGGGGATTCACCCCTCCACTTT	CASSQDRDRGDSPLHF
few	TRBV11-2	TRBJ2-7	TRBD2	TGTGCCAGCAGCTTAGCCCCTAGCGGGGACGAGCAGTACTTC	CASSLAPSGDEQYF
.	TRBV29-1	TRBJ1-1	.	TGCAGCGTCGTCAGGGGGAACACTGAAGCTTTCTTT	CSVVRGNTEAFF
.	TRBV5-1	TRBJ2-3	TRBD1	TGCGCCAGCAGCTTGGTGGGGACAGGGGGCACAGATACGCAGTATTTT	CASSLVGTGGTDTQYF
.	TRBV4-3	TRBJ1-2	.	TGCGCCAGCAGCCAAACAACCGGGGGTGGATTTCACTTC	CASSQTTGGGFHF
.	TRBV11-3	TRBJ2-3	.	TGTGCCAGCAGCGAACCGAGGGCAGATACGCAGTATTTT	CASSEPRADTQYF
.	TRBV7-8	TRBJ2-3	TRBD2	TGTGCCAGCAGCGCACTAGCGGGGGGCACAGATACGCAGTATTTT	CASSALAGGTDTQYF
.	TRBV19	TRBJ2-7	.	TGTGCCAGTACCGACCCCAGAGGGAACTACGAGCAGTACTTC	CASTDPRGNYEQYF
.	TRBV13	TRBJ2-2	TRBD1	TGTGCCAGCAGCGACCGGGGACAGGCGACCGGGGAGCTGTTTTTT	CASSDRGQATGELFF
.	TRBV29-1	TRBJ2-7	TRBD2	TGCAGCGCTGGAGCGGGGGGGGACTACGAGCAGTACTTC	CSAGAGGDYEQYF
.	TRBV18	TRBJ1-2	TRBD1	TGTGCCAGCTCACTCCCAGGGGGAATTGAGGGCTACACCTTC	CASSLPGGIEGYTF
.	TRBV6-5	TRBJ1-5	TRBD1	TGTGCCACCTGGACAGGGAATCAGCCCCAGCATTTT	CATWTGNQPQHF
.	TRBV7-2	TRBJ1-5	.	TGTGCCAGCAGCTTAGCTTATGGCAATCAGCCCCAGCATTTT	CASSLAYGNQPQHF
.	TRBV18	TRBJ1-1	TRBD1	TGTGCCAGCTCAGAGGTTGGGACAGAGTTATCTGGAGCTTTCTTT	CASSEVGTELSGAFF
.	TRBV28	TRBJ2-3	TRBD1	TGTGCCAGCAGTTTGGCCGGGACAGGCACAGATACGCAGTATTTT	CASSLAGTGTDTQYF
once	TRBV5-5	TRBJ1-3	.	TGTGCCAGCAGCTTATCCCCGCGGCAGGGCTGGAACACCATATATTTT	CASSLSPRQGWNTIYF
.	TRBV6-5	TRBJ1-3	.	TGTGCCAGCAGTCTACAGAGCTCTGGAAACACCATATATTTT	CASSLQSSGNTIYF
.	TRBV9	TRBJ2-3	TRBD1	TGTGCCAGCAGCGCGGGACAGGGGTACGATACGCAGTATTTT	CASSAGQGYDTQYF
.	TRBV5-5	TRBJ1-2	.	TGTGCCAGCAGCTTGGGGGGGCCCACGGGCTACACCTTC	CASSLGGPTGYTF
.	TRBV7-2	TRBJ2-2	.	TGTGCCAGCAGGGGACTTGGGACCGGGGAGCTGTTTTTT	CASRGLGTGELFF
.	TRBV5-6	TRBJ2-1	TRBD1	TGTGCCAGCAGCCCGGACAGGGGTGGAATAGGTGAGCAGTTCTTC	CASSPDRGGIGEQFF
.	TRBV7-8	TRBJ1-5	.	TGTGCCAGCAGCTTAGGCTTGAGCGGCTTCGGATTTTCCAATCAGCCCCAGCATTTT	CASSLGLSGFGFSNQPQHF
.	TRBV6-1	TRBJ1-6	.	TGTGCCAGCAGTGTTTCCAGAAGCTCCTATAATTCACCCCTCCACTTT	CASSVSRSSYNSPLHF
.	TRBV7-6	TRBJ1-1	.	TGTGCCAGCAGCTTAGCAGCCACAGGACCGAACACTGAAGCTTTCTTT	CASSLAATGPNTEAFF
.	TRBV5-5	TRBJ2-5	TRBD2	TGTGCCAGCAGCTTGGGTTTGGTAGCGGGGGGGCAAGAGACCCAGTACTTC	CASSLGLVAGGQETQYF
once	TRBV15	TRBJ2-1	TRBD2	TGTGCCACCACTCCAGCGGGGGCCTCCTACAATGAGCAGTTCTTC	CATTPAGASYNEQFF
once	TRBV29-1	TRBJ1-2	.	TGCAGCGTCACAGACACCACGAACTATGGCTACACCTTC	CSVTDTTNYGYTF
.	TRBV6-5	TRBJ1-1	.	TGTGCCAGCAAGGAGGATTTCGTCCCGAACACTGAAGCTTTCTTT	CASKEDFVPNTEAFF